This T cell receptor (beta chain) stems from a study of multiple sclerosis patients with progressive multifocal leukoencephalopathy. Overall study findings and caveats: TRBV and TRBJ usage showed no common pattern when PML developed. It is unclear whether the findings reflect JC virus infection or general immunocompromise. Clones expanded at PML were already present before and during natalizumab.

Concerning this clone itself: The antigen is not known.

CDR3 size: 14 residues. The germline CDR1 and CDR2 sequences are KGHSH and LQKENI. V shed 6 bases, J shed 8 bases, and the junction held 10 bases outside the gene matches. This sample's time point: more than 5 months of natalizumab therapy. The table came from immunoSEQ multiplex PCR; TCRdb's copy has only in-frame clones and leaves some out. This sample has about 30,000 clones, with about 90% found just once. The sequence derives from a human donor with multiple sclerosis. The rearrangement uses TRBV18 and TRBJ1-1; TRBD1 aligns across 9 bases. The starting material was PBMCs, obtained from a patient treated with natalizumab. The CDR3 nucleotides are TGTGCCAGCTCCCCAAAACAGGGGGCGGCCGAAGCTTTCTTT. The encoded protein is CASSPKQGAAEAFF.